The present T cell receptor beta chain was sequenced within a study of OX40 agonist ivuxolimab in advanced cancers. Study conclusions and caveats: Expanded clones tended on average to be more numerous among CD8+ T cells than CD4+. Compared with others, partial responders at 0.1-3.0 mg/kg displayed clonal expansion among the lowest. In the 0.1 to 3.0 mg/kg range, CD4+ and CD8+ blood T cells had expanded clonally by week 6.

Notes on this clone: Its antigen remains unidentified.

The CDR3 has 11 residues. CDR1 DFQATT and CDR2 SNEGSKA come from the germline V gene (reference sequence). Trimming left V 3 bases short and J 10 bases short, with 12 bases between. Generated by immunoSEQ multiplex PCR, the TCRdb table keeps only in-frame clones and is missing some. Of 50,000 to 70,000 clones listed, about nine tenths are singletons. Source: CD4+ or CD8+ T cells sorted from blood, taken in a trial of the OX40 agonist ivuxolimab. The sequence derives from an adult with an advanced solid tumor such as melanoma, head and neck, liver or kidney cancer. V gene TRBV20-1 combines with J gene TRBJ1-1; the D is unclear. In DNA, the CDR3 is TGCAGTGCTAGCTGGGCCGGGCCAGCTTTCTTT. Its translation: CSASWAGPAFF.